Listed below are T cell receptor beta chains from one sample, sequenced in a study of neurological immune-mediated disorders. TCRdb re-called the 5' RACE reads through MiXCR, storing one row per CDR3 protein. Of fewer than 55,000 distinct CDR3 sequences in the sample, roughly an eighth were seen once. The sequencing input was PBMCs. All receptors derive from a male donor with HTLV-1-associated myelopathy (HAM/TSP). CDR3s include the opening cysteine and the closing phenylalanine or tryptophan. Fields, in order: J gene, clone size, V gene, D gene, CDR3 protein, CDR3 DNA. D genes are given only for firm matches. Size tells how often a clone was seen (once, few, many) or the class of an expanded clone, and some rows leave it out.

J gene: TRBJ1-5
clone size: many
V gene: TRBV7-2
D gene: -
CDR3 protein: CASSPRHQPQHF
CDR3 DNA: TGTGCCAGCAGCCCCCGGCATCAGCCCCAGCATTTT

J gene: TRBJ2-3
clone size: many
V gene: TRBV7-9
D gene: TRBD2
CDR3 protein: CATGSGGAGTDTQYF
CDR3 DNA: TGTGCCACCGGAAGCGGGGGGGCCGGCACAGATACGCAGTATTTT

J gene: TRBJ1-6
clone size: -
V gene: TRBV6-5
D gene: -
CDR3 protein: CASSPAPGRHNSPLHF
CDR3 DNA: TGTGCCAGCAGCCCCGCTCCAGGGAGACACAATTCACCCCTCCACTTT

J gene: TRBJ2-5
clone size: many
V gene: TRBV28
D gene: -
CDR3 protein: CASSLYRGETQYF
CDR3 DNA: TGTGCCAGCAGTTTATACCGGGGGGAGACCCAGTACTTC

J gene: TRBJ2-1
clone size: many
V gene: TRBV5-5
D gene: -
CDR3 protein: CASSLGLQSQFDEQFF
CDR3 DNA: TGTGCCAGCAGCTTGGGTCTCCAGTCGCAGTTCGATGAGCAGTTCTTC

J gene: TRBJ2-3
clone size: many
V gene: TRBV7-2
D gene: -
CDR3 protein: CASSLAPGGAGTDTQYF
CDR3 DNA: TGTGCCAGCAGCTTAGCGCCGGGGGGCGCAGGCACAGATACGCAGTATTTT

J gene: TRBJ2-3
clone size: many
V gene: TRBV7-2
D gene: TRBD2
CDR3 protein: CASSLVGASGEGEYRTDTQYF
CDR3 DNA: TGTGCCAGCAGCTTAGTTGGGGCTAGCGGGGAGGGGGAGTATCGCACAGATACGCAGTATTTT

J gene: TRBJ2-3
clone size: many
V gene: TRBV6-4
D gene: -
CDR3 protein: CASSDGEGGTDTQYF
CDR3 DNA: TGTGCCAGCAGTGACGGGGAAGGGGGCACAGATACGCAGTATTTT

J gene: TRBJ2-3
clone size: many
V gene: TRBV5-1
D gene: TRBD1
CDR3 protein: CASSPDRGRLDTQYF
CDR3 DNA: TGCGCCAGCAGCCCGGACAGGGGGAGATTAGATACGCAGTATTTT

J gene: TRBJ2-7
clone size: many
V gene: TRBV18
D gene: TRBD1
CDR3 protein: CASSLSTGVSSYEQYF
CDR3 DNA: TGTGCCAGCTCACTATCGACAGGGGTTAGCTCCTACGAGCAGTACTTC

J gene: TRBJ2-1
clone size: many
V gene: TRBV7-2
D gene: TRBD2
CDR3 protein: CASSLEWTSLLNEQFF
CDR3 DNA: TGTGCCAGCAGCTTAGAGTGGACTAGCTTACTAAATGAGCAGTTCTTC

J gene: TRBJ2-2
clone size: many
V gene: TRBV7-9
D gene: -
CDR3 protein: CASSRDSWELFF
CDR3 DNA: TGTGCCAGCAGCCGGGATTCTTGGGAGCTGTTTTTT

J gene: TRBJ1-2
clone size: many
V gene: TRBV7-2
D gene: TRBD1
CDR3 protein: CASSQTTTGVGYTF
CDR3 DNA: TGTGCCAGCAGCCAAACTACGACAGGGGTCGGCTACACCTTC

J gene: TRBJ2-5
clone size: many
V gene: TRBV5-1
D gene: TRBD2
CDR3 protein: CASSLGGTSEETQYF
CDR3 DNA: TGCGCCAGCAGCTTGGGAGGGACTAGCGAGGAGACCCAGTACTTC

J gene: TRBJ2-5
clone size: many
V gene: TRBV5-1
D gene: TRBD1
CDR3 protein: CASHRTGGQETQYF
CDR3 DNA: TGCGCCAGCCATAGGACAGGGGGCCAAGAGACCCAGTACTTC

J gene: TRBJ1-5
clone size: many
V gene: TRBV28
D gene: TRBD1
CDR3 protein: CASSEGQGADQPQHF
CDR3 DNA: TGTGCCAGCAGTGAAGGACAGGGGGCTGATCAGCCCCAGCATTTT

J gene: TRBJ2-7
clone size: many
V gene: TRBV28
D gene: -
CDR3 protein: CASIDGTSYEQYF
CDR3 DNA: TGTGCCAGCATTGACGGGACATCCTACGAGCAGTACTTC

J gene: TRBJ2-5
clone size: many
V gene: TRBV20-1
D gene: -
CDR3 protein: CSAAVRQETQYF
CDR3 DNA: TGCAGTGCTGCGGTTCGACAAGAGACCCAGTACTTC

J gene: TRBJ2-7
clone size: -
V gene: TRBV12-3/TRBV12-4
D gene: TRBD1
CDR3 protein: CASSFGGTGFGEQYF
CDR3 DNA: TGTGCCAGCAGTTTCGGCGGGACAGGGTTTGGCGAGCAGTACTTC

J gene: TRBJ2-1
clone size: few
V gene: TRBV20-1
D gene: TRBD2
CDR3 protein: CSARGGVAYNEQFF
CDR3 DNA: TGCAGTGCTAGGGGGGGGGTTGCCTACAATGAGCAGTTCTTC

J gene: TRBJ2-7
clone size: many
V gene: TRBV3-1
D gene: -
CDR3 protein: CASSAYPGVEQYF
CDR3 DNA: TGTGCCAGCAGCGCCTACCCAGGGGTCGAGCAGTACTTC

J gene: TRBJ1-5
clone size: many
V gene: TRBV7-9
D gene: -
CDR3 protein: CASSWGTPLLERPQHF
CDR3 DNA: TGTGCCAGCAGCTGGGGGACACCTCTCCTCGAGAGGCCCCAGCATTTT

J gene: TRBJ2-3
clone size: many
V gene: TRBV11-2
D gene: TRBD1
CDR3 protein: CASSQNRGADTQYF
CDR3 DNA: TGTGCCAGCAGTCAGAACAGGGGCGCAGATACGCAGTATTTT

J gene: TRBJ1-6
clone size: many
V gene: TRBV5-1
D gene: TRBD1
CDR3 protein: CASSSTGAGSPLHF
CDR3 DNA: TGCGCCAGCAGCTCGACAGGGGCAGGTTCACCCCTCCACTTT

J gene: TRBJ2-1
clone size: -
V gene: TRBV7-6
D gene: TRBD1
CDR3 protein: CASSPLVGQGWNEQFF
CDR3 DNA: TGTGCCAGCAGCCCCTTAGTAGGACAGGGTTGGAATGAGCAGTTCTTC

J gene: TRBJ2-6
clone size: many
V gene: TRBV5-1
D gene: -
CDR3 protein: CASSLERFSGANVLTF
CDR3 DNA: TGCGCCAGCAGCTTGGAACGGTTCTCTGGGGCCAACGTCCTGACTTTC

J gene: TRBJ2-7
clone size: many
V gene: TRBV5-1
D gene: TRBD1
CDR3 protein: CASSSEHSGTGTSYEQYF
CDR3 DNA: TGCGCCAGCAGCTCAGAACATTCCGGGACAGGGACCAGTTACGAGCAGTACTTC

J gene: TRBJ2-1
clone size: -
V gene: TRBV5-1
D gene: -
CDR3 protein: CASSAQTEIYNEQFF
CDR3 DNA: TGCGCCAGCAGCGCCCAGACAGAGATTTACAATGAGCAGTTCTTC

J gene: TRBJ1-6
clone size: few
V gene: TRBV18
D gene: -
CDR3 protein: CASSPGDSPLHF
CDR3 DNA: TGTGCCAGCTCACCGGGGGATTCACCCCTCCACTTT

J gene: TRBJ2-3
clone size: many
V gene: TRBV2
D gene: TRBD2
CDR3 protein: CASSGRLAGGTDTQYF
CDR3 DNA: TGTGCCAGCAGTGGAAGACTAGCGGGGGGCACAGATACGCAGTATTTT

J gene: TRBJ2-3
clone size: -
V gene: TRBV6-6
D gene: TRBD2
CDR3 protein: CASSPAGASTDTQYF
CDR3 DNA: TGTGCCAGCAGTCCAGCGGGGGCAAGCACAGATACGCAGTATTTT

J gene: TRBJ1-1
clone size: many
V gene: TRBV5-1
D gene: -
CDR3 protein: CASSLWGGRNTEAFF
CDR3 DNA: TGCGCCAGCAGCTTGTGGGGGGGGCGGAACACTGAAGCTTTCTTT

J gene: TRBJ1-2
clone size: many
V gene: TRBV28
D gene: -
CDR3 protein: CASSIQSHYGYTF
CDR3 DNA: TGTGCCAGCAGTATCCAGTCTCACTATGGCTACACCTTC

J gene: TRBJ2-5
clone size: many
V gene: TRBV6-5
D gene: -
CDR3 protein: CASSWGEGTQYF
CDR3 DNA: TGTGCCAGCAGTTGGGGAGAGGGGACCCAGTACTTC

J gene: TRBJ2-3
clone size: many
V gene: TRBV9
D gene: TRBD2
CDR3 protein: CASSPSGGYTDTQYF
CDR3 DNA: TGTGCCAGCAGCCCTAGCGGGGGATACACAGATACGCAGTATTTT

J gene: TRBJ2-7
clone size: many
V gene: TRBV5-1
D gene: -
CDR3 protein: CASSEQVGAIYEQYF
CDR3 DNA: TGCGCCAGCAGCGAACAGGTAGGGGCTATCTACGAGCAGTACTTC

J gene: TRBJ2-3
clone size: -
V gene: TRBV2
D gene: -
CDR3 protein: CASTRGVFPDTQYF
CDR3 DNA: TGTGCCAGCACGAGGGGGGTATTCCCAGATACGCAGTATTTT

J gene: TRBJ2-2
clone size: many
V gene: TRBV11-2
D gene: -
CDR3 protein: CASSPERVGTGELFF
CDR3 DNA: TGTGCCAGCAGCCCCGAGCGGGTGGGCACCGGGGAGCTGTTTTTT

J gene: TRBJ2-6
clone size: few
V gene: TRBV4-1
D gene: -
CDR3 protein: CASSHGENSGANVLTF
CDR3 DNA: TGCGCCAGCAGCCATGGGGAGAACTCTGGGGCCAACGTCCTGACTTTC

J gene: TRBJ2-7
clone size: -
V gene: TRBV4-1
D gene: -
CDR3 protein: CASSQTGMYEQYF
CDR3 DNA: TGCGCCAGCAGCCAAACAGGCATGTACGAGCAGTACTTC

J gene: TRBJ2-7
clone size: many
V gene: TRBV9
D gene: -
CDR3 protein: CASSSSAPVGDEQYF
CDR3 DNA: TGTGCCAGCAGCTCCTCAGCCCCCGTAGGAGACGAGCAGTACTTC

J gene: TRBJ2-3
clone size: many
V gene: TRBV28
D gene: -
CDR3 protein: CASSSPGTDTQYF
CDR3 DNA: TGTGCCAGCAGTTCCCCCGGCACAGATACGCAGTATTTT

J gene: TRBJ1-4
clone size: many
V gene: TRBV5-1
D gene: -
CDR3 protein: CASSVGLTNEKLFF
CDR3 DNA: TGCGCCAGCAGTGTCGGATTGACTAATGAAAAACTGTTTTTT

J gene: TRBJ2-1
clone size: many
V gene: TRBV20-1
D gene: TRBD2
CDR3 protein: CSASQRGGSHTYNEQFF
CDR3 DNA: TGCAGTGCTAGTCAACGGGGGGGCTCTCACACCTACAATGAGCAGTTCTTC

J gene: TRBJ2-7
clone size: many
V gene: TRBV7-2
D gene: -
CDR3 protein: CASSPRTGEGEQYF
CDR3 DNA: TGTGCCAGCAGCCCCCGGACCGGAGAAGGCGAGCAGTACTTC

J gene: TRBJ2-1
clone size: -
V gene: TRBV5-1
D gene: TRBD1
CDR3 protein: CATNPGTGTYNEQFF
CDR3 DNA: TGCGCCACAAACCCCGGGACAGGGACATACAATGAGCAGTTCTTC

J gene: TRBJ1-2
clone size: many
V gene: TRBV12-3/TRBV12-4
D gene: -
CDR3 protein: CASSLEPDYGYTF
CDR3 DNA: TGTGCCAGCAGTTTAGAACCCGATTATGGCTACACCTTC

J gene: TRBJ2-2
clone size: -
V gene: TRBV5-1
D gene: -
CDR3 protein: CASSSLGGSTGELFF
CDR3 DNA: TGCGCCAGCAGCTCTCTTGGGGGTAGCACCGGGGAGCTGTTTTTT